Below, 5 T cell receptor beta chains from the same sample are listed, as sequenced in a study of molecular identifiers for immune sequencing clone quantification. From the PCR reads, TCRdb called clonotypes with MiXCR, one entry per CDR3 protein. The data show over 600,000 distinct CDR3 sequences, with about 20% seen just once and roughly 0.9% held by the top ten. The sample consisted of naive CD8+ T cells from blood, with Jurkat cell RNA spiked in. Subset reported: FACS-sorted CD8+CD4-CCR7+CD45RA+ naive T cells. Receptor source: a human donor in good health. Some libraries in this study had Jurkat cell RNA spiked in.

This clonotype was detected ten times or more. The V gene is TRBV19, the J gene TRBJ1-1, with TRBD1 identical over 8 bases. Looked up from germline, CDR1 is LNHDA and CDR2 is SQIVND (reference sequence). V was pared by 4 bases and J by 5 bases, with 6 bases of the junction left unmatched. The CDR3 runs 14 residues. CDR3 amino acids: CASSTTGGGTEAFF. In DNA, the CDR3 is TGTGCCAGTAGTACTACAGGGGGTGGGACTGAAGCTTTCTTT.

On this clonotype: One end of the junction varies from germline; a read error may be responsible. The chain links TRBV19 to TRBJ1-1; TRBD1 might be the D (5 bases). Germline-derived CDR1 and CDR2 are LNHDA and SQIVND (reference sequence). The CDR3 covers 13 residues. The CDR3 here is CAGSSRVNTEAFF. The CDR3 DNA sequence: TGTGCCGGTAGTAGCAGGGTGAACACTGAAGCTTTCTTT.

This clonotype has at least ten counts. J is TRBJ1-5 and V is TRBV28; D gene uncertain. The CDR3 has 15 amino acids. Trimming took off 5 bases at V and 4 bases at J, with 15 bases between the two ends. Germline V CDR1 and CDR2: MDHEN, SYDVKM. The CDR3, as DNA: TGTGCCAGCAGTCCGACCGGGCAGTTGAATCAGCCCCAGCATTTT. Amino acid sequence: CASSPTGQLNQPQHF.

The CDR3 sequence is CASSQPDQGWEQYF. The CDR3 DNA follows: TGTGCCAGCAGCCAACCGGACCAAGGATGGGAGCAGTACTTC. The rearrangement links TRBV3-1 to TRBJ2-7, with D unresolved. Germline CDR1 is LGHDT and CDR2 is YNNKEL (reference sequence). V was pared by 2 bases and J by 7 bases, with 15 bases between. The CDR3 totals 14 residues.

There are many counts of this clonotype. This CDR3 reads CSANSLLAESSYEQYF. CDR3 bases: TGCAGTGCAAATTCATTACTAGCGGAGAGCTCCTACGAGCAGTACTTC. V gene TRBV20-1 combines with J gene TRBJ2-7; 8 nucleotides line up with TRBD2. The CDR3 runs to 16 residues. The ends lost 6 bases at V and 0 bases at J; junction bases unmatched: 13. Germline-derived CDR1 and CDR2 are DFQATT and SNEGSKA (reference sequence).